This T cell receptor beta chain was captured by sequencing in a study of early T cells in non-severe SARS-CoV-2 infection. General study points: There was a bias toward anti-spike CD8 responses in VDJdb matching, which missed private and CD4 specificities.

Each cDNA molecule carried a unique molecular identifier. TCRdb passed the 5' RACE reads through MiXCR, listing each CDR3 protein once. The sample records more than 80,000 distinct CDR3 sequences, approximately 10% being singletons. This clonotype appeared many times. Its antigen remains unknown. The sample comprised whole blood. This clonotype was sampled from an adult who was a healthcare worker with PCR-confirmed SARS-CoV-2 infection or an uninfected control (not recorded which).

CDR3 sequence: CASSPRGGGTGELFF. The DNA for the CDR3 is TGTGCCAGCAGCCCCCGCGGCGGAGGTACCGGGGAGCTGTTTTTT. The V and J genes are TRBV11-2 and TRBJ2-2, with D perhaps TRBD2 (5 bases). Trimming pared 5 bases from V and 5 bases from J, leaving 15 bases between. The germline V gene has CDR1 SGHAT and CDR2 FQNNGV. The length of the CDR3 is 15 residues. The full variable domain, rest sourced from reference TRBV11-2 and TRBJ2-2, is EAGVAQSPRYKIIEKRQSVAFWCNPISGHATLYWYQQILGQGPKLLIQFQNNGVVDDSQLPKDRFSAERLKGVDSTLKIQPAKLEDSAVYLCASSPRGGGTGELFFGEGSRLTVL.